Shown below are 18 T cell receptor beta chains from a single sample sequenced in a study of blood T cell repertoires in COVID-19. Here immunoSEQ multiplex PCR was the method, and the copy in TCRdb shows in-frame clones only, minus some. Of 55,000 to 75,000 clones in the sample, over 70% were seen once. The sample consisted of peripheral blood. The receptors come from a man between 65 and 85 years old who had recovered from COVID-19.

This chain uses TRBV5-6 with TRBJ2-6, with 11 nucleotides matching TRBD1. Germline V gives CDR1 SGHDT, CDR2 YYEEEE. CDR3 size: 17 residues. V shed 4 bases and J 3 bases; nucleotides not matched to a gene: 6. Here the CDR3 reads CASSGADRGLGANVLTF. The CDR3 DNA reads TGTGCCAGCAGCGGAGCGGACAGGGGGCTTGGGGCCAACGTCCTGACTTTC.

The gene calls are TRBV11-2 and TRBJ2-4; no clear D. The V end lost 1 base, the J end lost 7 bases, and 14 bases lay between the germline ends. The CDR3 length is 15 residues. CDR1 is SGHAT, CDR2 FQNNGV, per germline. This CDR3 reads CASSLVGREYNIQYF. CDR3 DNA: TGTGCCAGCAGCTTAGTGGGCAGAGAATATAACATTCAGTACTTC.

The chain uses TRBV7-3 and TRBJ2-1, with 11 nucleotides matching TRBD1. V was clipped by 3 bases and J by 0 bases; unmatched bases: 4. The V gene's germline CDR1 is SGHTA and CDR2 FQGTGA. This CDR3 comprises 17 residues. The CDR3 region has the DNA TGTGCCAGCAGCTTGGCGGGGACAGGGGGCTCCTACAATGAGCAGTTCTTC. As protein: CASSLAGTGGSYNEQFF.

The chain recombines TRBV19 with TRBJ1-1, with D unclear. Trimming cost V 6 bases and J 0 bases, with 8 bases left between them. CDR1 and CDR2 from the germline V gene are LNHDA and SQIVND (reference sequence). This CDR3 comprises 13 residues. Written as DNA, the CDR3 is TGTGCCAGTAGAGCCGGGATGAACACTGAAGCTTTCTTT. Translated: CASRAGMNTEAFF.

This chain connects TRBV19 to TRBJ1-4, with 7 bases identical to TRBD1. The V gene end was trimmed by 7 bases and the J gene end by 0 bases; junction bases not matched to a gene: 8. There are 16 residues in the CDR3. Germline V gene sequence: CDR1 LNHDA, CDR2 SQIVND (reference sequence). The CDR3 loop reads CASIRTGVATNEKLFF. CDR3 in DNA: TGTGCCAGTATACGGACAGGCGTAGCAACTAATGAAAAACTGTTTTTT.

The rearrangement joins TRBV7-8 to TRBJ2-4; D may be TRBD2 (5 bases). The germline V gene encodes CDR1 SGHVS and CDR2 FQNEAQ. The ends were cut back, 5 bases at V and 1 base at J, with 6 bases in the middle. This CDR3 is 13 amino acids long. CDR3 DNA sequence: TGTGCCAGCAGCCCGGGGGCCAAAAACATTCAGTACTTC. This translates into CASSPGAKNIQYF.

The chain has TRBV5-1 and TRBJ2-1, with 7 bases that match TRBD2. The CDR3 sequence is 14 residues long. Trimming removed 0 bases from V and 9 bases from J; junction bases left unmatched: 6. CDR1 is SGHRS, CDR2 YFSETQ, per germline. The DNA for the CDR3 is TGCGCCAGCAGCTTGGTTTTGCGGGAGACTGAGCAGTTCTTC. Translation gives CASSLVLRETEQFF.

The V gene is TRBV28, the J gene TRBJ1-4; 7 bases are a match to TRBD1. Germline CDR1 reads MDHEN; CDR2 reads SYDVKM. V lost 5 bases, J lost 7 bases, and 13 bases stayed unmatched. The CDR3 contains 16 residues. The CDR3 is CASSAPTRGSGEKLFF. As DNA, the CDR3 is TGTGCCAGCAGTGCGCCAACCAGGGGGAGCGGTGAAAAACTGTTTTTT.

The chain has TRBV30 and TRBJ2-1, with TRBD2 matching over 9 bases. CDR3 length: 18 residues. With 3 bases clipped from V and 0 bases from J, the junction kept 12 bases outside the gene matches. Germline assignment: CDR1 GTSNPN and CDR2 SVGIG (reference sequence). The CDR3 region is CAWRGGSGRGSSYNEQFF. The CDR3 DNA follows: TGTGCCTGGAGAGGCGGTAGCGGGAGAGGGAGCTCCTACAATGAGCAGTTCTTC.

The gene calls are TRBV6-4 and TRBJ2-7; a weak D match, TRBD2 (6 bases). The CDR3 spans 15 residues. V was clipped by 8 bases and J by 1 base, with 18 bases between them. Per the germline V gene, CDR1 is MRHNA and CDR2 is SNTAGT. CDR3 bases: TGTGCCAGCGGGGAGGTATCCAATTCGTCCTACGAGCAGTACTTC. As protein: CASGEVSNSSYEQYF.

The table lists this clone with a count of one. Sequence at one end of the junction differs from germline and may be a read error. The chain employs TRBV2 and TRBJ2-5; the match to TRBD2 covers 11 bases. Germline V gene sequence: CDR1 SNHLY, CDR2 FYNNEI. The CDR3 contains 15 residues. The CDR3 is CTSYLAGGIQETQYF. CDR3 coding DNA: TGTACCAGCTATTTAGCGGGAGGGATACAAGAGACCCAGTACTTC.

In its sample, this clone was seen once. V and J are TRBV10-3 and TRBJ2-5; 11 bases line up with TRBD1. V dropped 6 bases and J dropped 2; count of bases not matched to a gene: 5. Looked up from germline, CDR1 is ENHRY and CDR2 is SYGVKD. The CDR3 has 15 residues. CDR3 in DNA: TGTGCCATCAGGGGGGACAGGGGGGAACAAGAGACCCAGTACTTC. Residues: CAIRGDRGEQETQYF.

The rearrangement uses TRBV5-4 and TRBJ1-2; perhaps TRBD1 as D (6 bases). The germline V and J ends were trimmed by 4 bases and 2 bases, with 12 bases remaining between them. The germline V gene has CDR1 SGHNT and CDR2 YYREEE (reference sequence). The length of the CDR3 is 14 residues. The CDR3 here is CASSRTASNYGYTF. CDR3 sequence (DNA): TGTGCCAGCAGCAGGACAGCTTCGAACTATGGCTACACCTTC.

The chain employs TRBV7-2 and TRBJ1-5; 8 positions agree with TRBD1. This CDR3 is built from 16 residues. With V trimmed by 1 base and J by 2 bases, 4 bases remained unmatched. CDR1 is SGHTA, CDR2 FQGNSA, per germline. CDR3 amino acids: CASSLGTGRRNQPQHF. The CDR3 DNA is TGTGCCAGCAGCTTAGGGACAGGGAGGCGCAATCAGCCCCAGCATTTT.

The chain is built from TRBV7-2 and TRBJ2-1; TRBD2 matches at 9 bases. This CDR3 comprises 15 residues. J lost 8 bases, V lost 7 bases, and 12 bases had no gene match. Germline-derived CDR1 and CDR2 are SGHTA and FQGNSA. The DNA for the CDR3 is TGTGCCAGCACCCTTCCGCGGGGGGGTCGGGATGAGCAGTTCTTC. Translated: CASTLPRGGRDEQFF.

This chain connects TRBV10-3 to TRBJ1-2; 10 bases line up with TRBD1. The CDR3 runs to 17 residues. V shed 3 bases, J shed 4 bases, and the junction held 11 bases outside the gene matches. Germline V lookup: CDR1 ENHRY, CDR2 SYGVKD. This chain's CDR3 is CAISDPGGQGVGYGYTF. The CDR3 bases are TGTGCCATCAGTGACCCAGGCGGACAGGGGGTCGGCTATGGCTACACCTTC.

V gene TRBV29-1 combines with J gene TRBJ2-5; 7 nucleotides agree with TRBD2. This CDR3 has 15 amino acids. J gave up 0 bases and V 6 bases, and 10 bases lay outside the gene matches. Germline V CDR1 and CDR2: SQVTM, ANQGSEA. The CDR3 DNA is TGCAGCGTAGCACTGCTAGCGGAGTACCAAGAGACCCAGTACTTC. Encoded protein: CSVALLAEYQETQYF.

The rearrangement uses TRBV27 and TRBJ2-3; D might be TRBD1 (5 bases). Per germline, CDR1 MNHEY and CDR2 SMNVEV (reference sequence). The CDR3 loop spans 15 amino acids. V was pared by 2 bases and J by 2 bases, with 11 bases between. The CDR3 DNA reads as TGTGCCAGCAGTTTAAGTTACAGGCCCACAGATACGCAGTATTTT. This codes for CASSLSYRPTDTQYF.